This T cell receptor (beta chain) came from a study of shared clonotypes between healthy human individuals. Germline lookup yields CDR1 MDHEN and CDR2 SYDVKM. The CDR3 has 14 residues. J lost 10 bases, V lost 5 bases, and 9 bases had no gene match. Cells designated naive CD8 were CD45RO-negative and were positively selected for CCR7, with terminally differentiated effector memory CD45RA+ cells excluded. Those who donated, Caucasian adults without exception, all lived in Nashville, Tennessee. In the authors' workflow: Filtering differed for immunoSEQ, which gave only junction sequences without quality scores. The method was immunoSEQ multiplex PCR; TCRdb's version includes in-frame clones alone and lacks a portion of them. D and trimming were read from the DNA, whereas the V and J calls and clone size are those reported in that table. The data show around 2.1 million clones, with about 92% seen just once and around 1.7% held by the top ten.

This TCR was recovered from a man aged 18 to 29 in good health. Some clones in this sample may be carry-over from other donors' samples. The genes are TRBV28 and TRBJ2-1; TRBD2 matches at 9 bases. The sequenced sample was naive CD8+ T cells from PBMCs. Here the CDR3 DNA reads TGTGCCAGCAGTGGGCGGGAGGGCCACGGAGAGCAGTTCTTC. Translated: CASSGREGHGEQFF.